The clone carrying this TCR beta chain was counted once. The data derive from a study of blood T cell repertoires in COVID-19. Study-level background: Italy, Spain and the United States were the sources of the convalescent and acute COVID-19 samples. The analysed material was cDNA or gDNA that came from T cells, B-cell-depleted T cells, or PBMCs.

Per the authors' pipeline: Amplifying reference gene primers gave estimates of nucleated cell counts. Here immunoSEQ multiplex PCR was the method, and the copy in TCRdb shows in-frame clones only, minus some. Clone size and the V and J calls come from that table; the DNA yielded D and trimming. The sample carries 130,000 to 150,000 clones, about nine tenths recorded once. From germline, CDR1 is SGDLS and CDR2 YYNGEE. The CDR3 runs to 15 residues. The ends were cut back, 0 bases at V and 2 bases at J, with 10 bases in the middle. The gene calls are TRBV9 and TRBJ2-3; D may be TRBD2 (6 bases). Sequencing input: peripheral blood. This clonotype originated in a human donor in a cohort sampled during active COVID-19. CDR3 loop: CASSVGAGNTDTQYF. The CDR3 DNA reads TGTGCCAGCAGCGTAGGAGCGGGCAACACAGATACGCAGTATTTT.